This TCR beta chain came from a study of blood T cell repertoires in COVID-19. Study information: Both acute and convalescent COVID-19 samples were obtained from the United States, Italy and Spain. T cells, B-cell-depleted T cells, or PBMCs provided the cDNA or gDNA that served as material.

CDR3 size: 13 residues. CDR1 and CDR2 from the germline V gene are KGHDR and SFDVKD. Trimming left V 6 bases short and J 2 bases short, with 9 bases between. In the original analysis: How many nucleated cells were present was estimated from reference gene primer amplification. TCRdb keeps only in-frame clones here, not all; method: immunoSEQ multiplex PCR. The V and J calls and the clone size are those of that table, but D and trimming were determined from the DNA. The sample has some 170,000 clones; about 79% are singletons. Across about two dozen US areas, participants ranged in age from about 18 to 90 years.

This TCR was recovered from a man aged 50 or older who had recovered from COVID-19. The chain combines TRBV24-1 with TRBJ1-1, with D perhaps TRBD1 (5 bases). Sequenced material: PBMCs or T cells enriched from blood (not recorded which). CDR3 amino acids: CATSQGSNTEAFF. Written as DNA, the CDR3 is TGTGCCACCAGTCAGGGTAGCAACACTGAAGCTTTCTTT.